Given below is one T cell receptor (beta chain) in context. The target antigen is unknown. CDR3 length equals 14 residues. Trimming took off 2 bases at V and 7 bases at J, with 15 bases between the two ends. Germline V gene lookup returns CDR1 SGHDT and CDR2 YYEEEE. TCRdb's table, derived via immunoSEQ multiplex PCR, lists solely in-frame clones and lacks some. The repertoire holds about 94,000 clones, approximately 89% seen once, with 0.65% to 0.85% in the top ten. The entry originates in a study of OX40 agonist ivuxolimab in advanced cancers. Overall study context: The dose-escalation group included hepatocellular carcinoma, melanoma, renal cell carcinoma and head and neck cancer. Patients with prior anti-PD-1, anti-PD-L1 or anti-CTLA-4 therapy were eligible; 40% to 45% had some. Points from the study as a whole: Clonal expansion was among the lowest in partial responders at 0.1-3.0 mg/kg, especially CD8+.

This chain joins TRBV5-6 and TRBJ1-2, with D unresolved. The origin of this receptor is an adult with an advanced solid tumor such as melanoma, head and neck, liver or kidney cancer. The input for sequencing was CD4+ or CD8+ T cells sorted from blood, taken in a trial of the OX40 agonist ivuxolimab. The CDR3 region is CASSFLELSGGYTF. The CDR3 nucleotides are TGTGCCAGCAGCTTTTTGGAACTTTCGGGTGGCTACACCTTC.